Presented here are 17 T cell receptor beta chains from one specimen sequenced in a study of blood T cell repertoires in COVID-19. Generated by immunoSEQ multiplex PCR, the TCRdb table keeps only in-frame clones and is missing some. Among 350,000 to 400,000 clones, more than 75% were seen once, and the ten largest hold about 2.1%. Material: PBMCs or T cells enriched from blood (not recorded which). The source is a man between 40 and 49 years old in a cohort exposed to, infected with or recovered from COVID-19 (not recorded which).

V usage is TRBV5-1 and J usage is TRBJ1-5, with D possibly TRBD1 on 6 matching bases. Trimming took off 1 base at V and 7 bases at J, with 9 bases between the two ends. Germline V CDR1 and CDR2: SGHRS, YFSETQ. This CDR3 comprises 13 residues. CDR3 amino acids: CASSLSGAQPQHF. CDR3 bases: TGCGCCAGCAGCTTGTCAGGGGCCCAGCCCCAGCATTTT.

The chain employs TRBV6-5 and TRBJ2-7; TRBD1 matches 8 bases. CDR3 size: 14 residues. Trimming cost V 6 bases and J 2 bases; bases outside gene matches: 6. The germline V gene encodes CDR1 MNHEY and CDR2 SVGAGI. CDR3 loop: CASRTQGAAYEQYF. The CDR3 DNA sequence: TGTGCCAGCAGAACCCAGGGGGCCGCCTACGAGCAGTACTTC.

This rearrangement joins TRBV5-4 to TRBJ1-1; 9 positions match TRBD1. Per germline, CDR1 SGHNT and CDR2 YYREEE (reference sequence). V gave up 3 bases and J gave up 5 bases; unmatched junction bases: 5. The CDR3 length is 14 residues. The CDR3: CASSSGQGRTEAFF. CDR3 nucleotides: TGTGCCAGCAGCTCCGGACAGGGGAGGACTGAAGCTTTCTTT.

A few counts support this clone. The chain recombines TRBV5-1 with TRBJ2-3; D uncertain. This CDR3 is built from 14 residues. The ends were cut back, 0 bases at V and 1 base at J, with 6 bases in the middle. Germline lookup yields CDR1 SGHRS and CDR2 YFSETQ. CDR3 region: CASSLAVGTDTQYF. Written as DNA, the CDR3 is TGCGCCAGCAGCTTGGCCGTCGGCACAGATACGCAGTATTTT.

The sample holds one count of this clone. The rearrangement joins TRBV28 to TRBJ2-7; tentatively, D is TRBD2 (5 bases). Germline assignment: CDR1 MDHEN and CDR2 SYDVKM. The CDR3 is made up of 14 amino acids. The V gene lost 7 bases and the J gene lost 5 bases, with 18 bases spanning the gap. The CDR3 DNA reads TGTGCCAGCACCCCGGGGTATCTCAGCAACGAGCAGTACTTC. It is translated as CASTPGYLSNEQYF.

This chain uses TRBV7-2 with TRBJ2-3, with D perhaps matching TRBD1 (5 bases). This CDR3 spans 16 amino acids. CDR1 is SGHTA and CDR2 is FQGNSA in the germline V gene. The V gene lost 5 bases and the J gene lost 6 bases, with 21 bases spanning the gap. The DNA for the CDR3 is TGTGCCAGCAGCCCCGGAGTTATGCAGGGTTTGGATACGCAGTATTTT. As protein: CASSPGVMQGLDTQYF.

For this clone: Because the CDR3's place on the DNA is in doubt, the DNA is left out and the CDR3 is given as listed by TCRdb. Here the CDR3 reads CASSTSTPRAGELFF. The chain uses TRBV27 and TRBJ2-2; the table's D call of TRBD2 was not tested on the DNA. The CDR3 contains 15 residues when both ends are counted. The germline gives CDR1 MNHEY, CDR2 SMNVEV (reference sequence).

V usage is TRBV5-1 and J usage is TRBJ2-1; D possibly corresponds to TRBD2 (5 bases). Germline values: CDR1 SGHRS, CDR2 YFSETQ. This CDR3 has 14 residues. Trimming shortened V by 1 base and J by 6 bases, and 11 bases separated the two germline ends. In DNA, the CDR3 is TGCGCCAGCAGCTTGCCTAGCTCAAGCAATGAGCAGTTCTTC. Encoded protein: CASSLPSSSNEQFF.

V gene TRBV28 combines with J gene TRBJ1-1; D gene uncertain. Germline V gives CDR1 MDHEN, CDR2 SYDVKM. Trimming stripped 3 bases from V and 0 bases from J, with 8 bases between. The CDR3 runs 14 residues. This CDR3 reads CASSLGSMNTEAFF. The CDR3 nucleotides are TGTGCCAGCAGTTTGGGCTCCATGAACACTGAAGCTTTCTTT.

The chain is built from TRBV6-2 or TRBV6-3 and TRBJ1-4; 9 bases align to TRBD1. V lost 5 bases to trimming and J lost 7 bases; unmatched junction nucleotides: 2. Per germline, CDR1 MNHEY and CDR2 SVGEGT. CDR3 length: 13 amino acids. CDR3 in amino acids: CASSRTGVEKLFF. As DNA, the CDR3 is TGTGCCAGCAGTCGGACAGGGGTTGAAAAACTGTTTTTT.

The rearrangement links TRBV3-1 (or the pseudogene TRBV3-2) to TRBJ2-5; 10 bases agree with TRBD2. The CDR3 has 14 amino acids. Germline CDR1 reads LGHDT; CDR2 reads YNNKEL (reference sequence). Trimming at V came to 6 bases and at J to 9 bases, leaving 10 bases not matched to a gene. In DNA form, the CDR3 reads TGTGCCAGCAGAACCGGGACTAGCGCGAGTCCCCAGTACTTC. Translating it yields CASRTGTSASPQYF.

This clone was observed a single time. V and J are TRBV18 and TRBJ2-7, with 12 bases lining up with TRBD2. The length of the CDR3 is 15 residues. In germline, CDR1 is KGHSH, CDR2 LQKENI. V shed 6 bases, J shed 1 base, and the junction held 4 bases outside the gene matches. The CDR3: CASSPTSGRSYEQYF. The CDR3 region has the DNA TGTGCCAGCTCCCCGACTAGCGGGAGATCCTACGAGCAGTACTTC.

This clone was picked up a small number of times. The V gene is TRBV5-1, the J gene TRBJ1-1; no reliable D call. From germline, CDR1 is SGHRS and CDR2 YFSETQ. The V and J ends lost 7 bases and 0 bases respectively, with 10 bases between them. The CDR3 length is 13 residues. Written as DNA, the CDR3 is TGCGCCAGCTCAGGCAGACTGAACACTGAAGCTTTCTTT. Translation: CASSGRLNTEAFF.

V usage is TRBV7-9 and J usage is TRBJ1-3, with unresolved D. The CDR3 extends over 15 amino acids. The V gene's germline CDR1 is SEHNR and CDR2 FQNEAQ (reference sequence). Trimming removed 5 bases at V and 0 bases at J, with 11 bases between. Written as DNA, the CDR3 is TGTGCCAGCAGCCCACAAGCGAGCTCTGGAAACACCATATATTTT. Its protein product is CASSPQASSGNTIYF. Combining the CDR3 with reference TRBV7-9 and TRBJ1-3 gives the whole variable domain DTGVSQNPRHKITKRGQNVTFRCDPISEHNRLYWYRQTLGQGPEFLTYFQNEAQLEKSRLLSDRFSAERPKGSFSTLEIQRTEQGDSAMYLCASSPQASSGNTIYFGEGSWLTVV.

The chain combines TRBV5-1 with TRBJ2-3; the match to TRBD2 covers 13 bases. The V gene's germline CDR1 is SGHRS and CDR2 YFSETQ. The V segment lost 4 bases and the J segment 2 bases; nucleotides outside the gene matches: 7. The CDR3 has 17 amino acids. CDR3 sequence: CASSEGGLAGNTDTQYF. The DNA for the CDR3 is TGCGCCAGCAGCGAGGGGGGACTAGCGGGGAACACAGATACGCAGTATTTT.

The V call is TRBV2, the J call TRBJ1-1; maybe TRBD1 (5 bases). Per the germline V gene, CDR1 is SNHLY and CDR2 is FYNNEI. CDR3 length equals 15 residues. V was cut by 2 bases and J by 1 base, with 11 bases left in between. The DNA of the CDR3 is TGTGCCAGCAGTGAAAGCAGGGTGCGGAACACTGAAGCTTTCTTT. Protein: CASSESRVRNTEAFF.

V and J are TRBV5-1 and TRBJ2-7; D is perhaps TRBD1 (5 bases). Germline lookup yields CDR1 SGHRS and CDR2 YFSETQ. The V end was cut by 1 base, the J end by 2 bases, with 13 bases between. There are 15 residues in the CDR3. In DNA form, the CDR3 reads TGCGCCAGCAGCTTGCCCCCCAGGGATGCCTACGAGCAGTACTTC. Translated, it gives CASSLPPRDAYEQYF. The full variable domain, its missing parts supplied by reference TRBV5-1 and TRBJ2-7, is KAGVTQTPRYLIKTRGQQVTLSCSPISGHRSVSWYQQTPGQGLQFLFEYFSETQRNKGNFPGRFSGRQFSNSRSEMNVSTLELGDSALYLCASSLPPRDAYEQYFGPGTRLTVT.